The clone carrying this T cell receptor (beta chain) was detected once. The antigen is unknown. Assay used: immunoSEQ multiplex PCR; TCRdb lists only in-frame clones, some missing. This table holds about 100,000 clones, about 95% found once. The data are from a study of siplizumab effects on memory and regulatory T cells. Whole-study results and caveats: In siplizumab cultures, the suppressive function of proliferating Tregs remained unconfirmed. Alloreactive clones mapping to unstimulated subsets formed only a minor fraction. Roughly 80-95% of proliferating CD4+ or CD8+ clones defied assignment to a naive or memory phenotype. In unstimulated cells, naive T cells appeared more diverse than memory T cells and seemed major alloresponse contributors.

Trimming took 2 bases from V and 10 from J, leaving 20 bases between them. Germline CDR1 and CDR2: KGHSH and LQKENI. The CDR3 runs 16 residues. The rearrangement joins TRBV18 to TRBJ2-2; D not certain. Sequencing used non-Treg CD4+ T cells sorted from blood. This TCR was recovered from a human donor in good health. The CDR3 DNA is TGTGCCAGCTCACCAATAGGCACATACGTGAATAAGGAGCTGTTTTTT. Translated: CASSPIGTYVNKELFF.